Below are 22 T cell receptor beta chains sequenced from a single sample in a study of cytomegalovirus exposure and HLA in healthy donors. Clones were read by immunoSEQ multiplex PCR, and TCRdb kept only the in-frame ones, dropping some. The sample includes around 99,000 clones, more than 70% of them seen just once. The sample taken for sequencing was PBMCs. These receptors were collected from a woman aged 18-29 years in good health and CMV-seronegative.

This rearrangement joins TRBV7-9 to TRBJ1-3; D possibly corresponds to TRBD1 (6 bases). V lost 4 bases to trimming and J lost 6 bases, with 16 bases between them. This CDR3 comprises 15 residues. Germline V gene sequence: CDR1 SEHNR, CDR2 FQNEAQ (reference sequence). The CDR3 coding sequence is TGTGCCAGCAGCTCCGGTGACAGGCTAGTAAACACCATATATTTT. Translating gives CASSSGDRLVNTIYF.

V and J are TRBV6-5 and TRBJ1-6, with D maybe TRBD1 (5 bases). The CDR3 runs 15 residues. Germline V gene data show CDR1 as MNHEY and CDR2 as SVGAGI. The V end lost 4 bases, the J end lost 14 bases, and 21 bases lay between the germline ends. CDR3 in DNA: TGTGCCAGCAGTTTCTCGGGGACCGGGACTCCGGCCCTCCACTTT. The encoded protein is CASSFSGTGTPALHF.

V usage is TRBV27 and J usage is TRBJ2-3, with D possibly being TRBD2 (5 bases). Germline V CDR1 and CDR2: MNHEY, SMNVEV (reference sequence). V was pared by 2 bases and J by 2 bases, with 11 bases between. The CDR3 length is 15 residues. The DNA for the CDR3 is TGTGCCAGCAGTTTAGACGGGAACCCCACAGATACGCAGTATTTT. It specifies CASSLDGNPTDTQYF.

The gene calls are TRBV5-3 and TRBJ2-1; 11 bases are shared with TRBD2. TRBV5-3 belongs to the ORF category, with a function that is uncertain. This CDR3 has 20 amino acids. Unmatched junction bases numbered 11, after V lost 0 bases and J lost 0 bases. The CDR3, as DNA: TGTGCCAGAAGCTTGGTGATGGCGGCTAGCGGGGGGAGCTCCTACAATGAGCAGTTCTTC. Protein product: CARSLVMAASGGSSYNEQFF.

This clone was detected once. The chain has TRBV25-1 and TRBJ1-2; TRBD1 aligns across 7 bases. Looked up from germline, CDR1 is MGHDK and CDR2 is SYGVNS. V lost 1 base and J lost 4; bases outside the gene matches: 3. The CDR3 sequence is 14 residues long. The DNA for the CDR3 is TGTGCCAGCAGTGAATGGGGACAGATCTATGGCTACACCTTC. Its translation: CASSEWGQIYGYTF.

This chain uses TRBV9 with TRBJ2-2, with D possibly TRBD2 on 5 matching bases. Germline V gene data show CDR1 as SGDLS and CDR2 as YYNGEE. The CDR3 covers 15 residues. Deletions cut 2 bases from V and 3 bases from J, with 11 bases between. The CDR3 spells CASSVVSGDTGELFF. The CDR3 bases are TGTGCCAGCAGCGTTGTATCCGGGGACACCGGGGAGCTGTTTTTT.

The rearrangement links TRBV7-9 to TRBJ2-7; 9 bases align to TRBD1. CDR1 is SEHNR, CDR2 FQNEAQ, per germline (reference sequence). Trimming took 4 bases from V and 1 from J; bases not matched to a gene: 8. The CDR3 is 16 residues long. The CDR3 sequence is CASSSTPGQGSYEQYF. The CDR3 region has the DNA TGTGCCAGCAGCTCCACCCCGGGACAGGGATCCTACGAGCAGTACTTC.

DNA for the CDR3: TGTGCCAGCAGGGACAGGGTAGCGGGCGGGGAGCTGTTTTTT. It translates to CASRDRVAGGELFF. The chain carries TRBV5-4 and TRBJ2-2, with D possibly TRBD1 on 8 matching bases. There are 14 residues in the CDR3. Germline-derived CDR1 and CDR2 are SGHNT and YYREEE (reference sequence). V shed 5 bases and J shed 7 bases, with 15 bases lying between them. Supplemented by reference TRBV5-4 and TRBJ2-2, the full variable domain reads ETGVTQSPTHLIKTRGQQVTLRCSSQSGHNTVSWYQQALGQGPQFIFQYYREEENGRGNFPPRFSGLQFPNYSSELNVNALELDDSALYLCASRDRVAGGELFFGEGSRLTVL.

The genes are TRBV5-6 and TRBJ2-5; TRBD2 is a possible D gene (9 bases). Trimming cost V 0 bases and J 5 bases, with 23 bases left between them. The CDR3 covers 18 residues. Germline CDR1 SGHDT, CDR2 YYEEEE. The CDR3 protein is CASSLGLSSGTGGETQYF. The CDR3 region has the DNA TGTGCCAGCAGCTTGGGTTTGTCTAGCGGGACAGGTGGGGAGACCCAGTACTTC.

V is TRBV27 and J is TRBJ1-6; D remains unclear. Trimming cost V 5 bases and J 7 bases, with 6 bases left between them. The CDR3 is 12 amino acids. Germline values: CDR1 MNHEY, CDR2 SMNVEV (reference sequence). The chain's CDR3 is CASSPQNSPLHF. The DNA for the CDR3 is TGTGCCAGCAGTCCACAAAATTCACCCCTCCACTTT.

The CDR3 DNA follows: TGTGCCAGCAGCCGGACAGGATCGAACACCGGGGAGCTGTTTTTT. Amino acid sequence: CASSRTGSNTGELFF. The chain employs TRBV6-5 and TRBJ2-2; TRBD1 aligns across 7 bases. The length of the CDR3 is 15 residues. Germline CDR1 and CDR2: MNHEY and SVGAGI. With V trimmed by 6 bases and J by 0 bases, 4 bases remained unmatched.

The chain is built from TRBV5-8 and TRBJ2-7, with D possibly TRBD2 on 5 matching bases. The V end was cut by 0 bases, the J end by 4 bases, with 23 bases between. The CDR3 consists of 18 residues. Germline V gives CDR1 SGHTS, CDR2 YDEGEE. The CDR3 protein is CASSLAPKSRGTNYEQYF. CDR3 sequence (DNA): TGTGCCAGCAGCTTGGCCCCTAAGAGCCGGGGAACTAATTACGAGCAGTACTTC.

V is TRBV18 and J is TRBJ1-1, with a possible D match to TRBD1 (6 bases). This CDR3 comprises 15 residues. Per the germline V gene, CDR1 is KGHSH and CDR2 is LQKENI. The V and J ends lost 4 bases and 1 base respectively, with 13 bases between them. The CDR3 DNA follows: TGTGCCAGCTCACGATTTGGCAGGGGGAACACTGAAGCTTTCTTT. Translation gives CASSRFGRGNTEAFF. Filled out from reference TRBV18 and TRBJ1-1, the complete variable domain reads NAGVMQNPRHLVRRRGQEARLRCSPMKGHSHVYWYRQLPEEGLKFMVYLQKENIIDESGMPKERFSAEFPKEGPSILRIQQVVRGDSAAYFCASSRFGRGNTEAFFGQGTRLTVV.

In this sample, this clone turned up once. The J gene is TRBJ1-5, the V gene TRBV6-5; D unresolved. Trimming shortened V by 4 bases and J by 3 bases, and 10 bases separated the two germline ends. The germline V gene has CDR1 MNHEY and CDR2 SVGAGI. The CDR3 is 14 amino acids. The CDR3 DNA sequence: TGTGCCAGCAGTTCGGCCCGGGACAATCAGCCCCAGCATTTT. This codes for CASSSARDNQPQHF.

The chain recombines TRBV7-3 with TRBJ1-1; TRBD1 might be the D (5 bases). The CDR3 is 13 residues long. V gave up 1 base and J gave up 8 bases, with 11 bases separating them. Germline CDR1 SGHTA, CDR2 FQGTGA. The CDR3: CASSLRAGSEAFF. The CDR3, as DNA: TGTGCCAGCAGCTTAAGGGCAGGGTCGGAAGCTTTCTTT.

The chain joins TRBV27 to TRBJ2-7, with TRBD1 matching 7 bases. The CDR3 contains 14 residues. V lost 5 bases, J lost 1 base, and 5 bases stayed unmatched. Germline V lookup: CDR1 MNHEY, CDR2 SMNVEV (reference sequence). The CDR3 loop is CASSHRDSSYEQYF. The CDR3 coding sequence is TGTGCCAGCAGTCACCGGGACAGTTCCTACGAGCAGTACTTC.

The rearrangement links TRBV10-3 to TRBJ1-1; TRBD1 agrees at 8 bases. V trimming: 7 bases; J trimming: 6 bases; junction bases outside the gene matches: 7. Germline V CDR1 and CDR2: ENHRY, SYGVKD. The CDR3 sequence is 13 residues long. DNA for the CDR3: TGTGCCATCATTACAGGGGGTTCATCTGAAGCTTTCTTT. Its protein is CAIITGGSSEAFF.

CDR3 amino acids: CASSLEGGFGRKVDTQYF. The DNA of the CDR3 is TGTGCCAGCAGCTTGGAGGGCGGGTTCGGGAGGAAGGTAGATACGCAGTATTTT. The rearrangement links TRBV5-4 to TRBJ2-3, with 7 bases lining up with TRBD2. Germline CDR1 and CDR2: SGHNT and YYREEE (reference sequence). Losses at the gene ends were 0 bases for V and 5 bases for J; bases not matched to a gene: 15. This CDR3 has 18 amino acids.

V and J are TRBV10-3 and TRBJ2-3; the D is unclear. The ends were cut back, 11 bases at V and 4 bases at J, with 16 bases in the middle. Germline CDR1 and CDR2: ENHRY and SYGVKD. This CDR3 comprises 13 residues. The CDR3 spells CAASPDWPDTQYF. CDR3 in DNA: TGTGCCGCTTCCCCCGACTGGCCAGATACGCAGTATTTT.

This sequence joins TRBV7-9 and TRBJ1-2; TRBD1 agrees at 7 bases. The CDR3 runs 13 residues. Germline values: CDR1 SEHNR, CDR2 FQNEAQ (reference sequence). The junction had 3 bases not matched to a gene; V was cut back by 4 bases and J by 4 bases. The CDR3 spells CASSSGTAYGYTF. The CDR3, as DNA: TGTGCCAGCAGCTCAGGGACAGCCTATGGCTACACCTTC.

The rearrangement uses TRBV29-1 and TRBJ2-7, with TRBD2 matching 13 bases. Germline assignment: CDR1 SQVTM and CDR2 ANQGSEA. The CDR3 covers 15 residues. Trimming cost V 6 bases and J 0 bases; bases outside gene matches: 5. CDR3 sequence reads: CSVGTSGAISYEQYF. CDR3 bases: TGCAGCGTGGGGACTAGCGGGGCTATCTCCTACGAGCAGTACTTC.

The chain links TRBV4-3 to TRBJ1-1, with a tentative D call TRBD1 (5 bases). Trimming cost V 5 bases and J 1 base, with 20 bases left between them. From germline, CDR1 is LGHNA and CDR2 YSLEER. The CDR3 contains 17 residues. CDR3 amino acids: CASSSDVLTVKNTEAFF. DNA for the CDR3: TGCGCCAGCAGCTCGGATGTTTTGACAGTAAAGAACACTGAAGCTTTCTTT.